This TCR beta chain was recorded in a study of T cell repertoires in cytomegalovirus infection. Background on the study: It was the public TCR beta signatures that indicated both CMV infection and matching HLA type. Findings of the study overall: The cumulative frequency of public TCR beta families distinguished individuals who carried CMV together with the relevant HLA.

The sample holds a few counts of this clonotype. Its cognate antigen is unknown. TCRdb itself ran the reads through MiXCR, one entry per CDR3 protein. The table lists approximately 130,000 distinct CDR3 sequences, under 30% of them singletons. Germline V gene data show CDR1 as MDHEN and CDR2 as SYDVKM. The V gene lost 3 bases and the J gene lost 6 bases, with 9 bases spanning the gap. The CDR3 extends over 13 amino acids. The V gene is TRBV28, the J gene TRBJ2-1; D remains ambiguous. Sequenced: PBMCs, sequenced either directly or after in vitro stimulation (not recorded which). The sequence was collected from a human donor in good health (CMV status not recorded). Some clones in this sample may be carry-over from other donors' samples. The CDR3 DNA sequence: TGTGCCAGCAGTTTGACGTTCCGCAATGAGCAGTTCTTC. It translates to CASSLTFRNEQFF.